The clone carrying this T cell receptor beta chain was observed many times. Its specificity is not known. The data originate from a study of human T cells and chemical hapten exposure. The time point is: patch test 3, about 24 weeks after DPC sensitization. Treatment defined: therapeutic diphenylcyclopropenone sensitization with weekly scalp DPC. Ahead of each patch test application, blood was drawn. The V and J ends lost 6 bases and 2 bases, in that order; junction bases with no gene match: 13. This CDR3 contains 17 residues. Looked up from germline, CDR1 is MNHEY and CDR2 is SMNVEV (reference sequence). Study-wide results and limits: Significantly greater numbers of large CDR3 similarity clusters came from expanded TCRs than from controls.

The study used a library that attached unique molecular identifiers to individual cDNA molecules. TCRdb used MiXCR to reprocess the RACE reads, holding one entry per CDR3 protein. The table has about 160,000 distinct CDR3 sequences, 25% to 30% seen once. The clonotype comes from a young woman with alopecia areata. Some clones in this sample may be carry-over from other donors' samples. The sequenced sample was whole blood, obtained in connection with sensitization to the hapten diphenylcyclopropenone (DPC). V and J are TRBV27 and TRBJ2-7, with 10 bases lining up with TRBD1. CDR3 residues: CASSRTPGQGSAYEQYF. The CDR3 DNA is TGTGCCAGCAGCCGAACACCGGGACAGGGGAGTGCCTACGAGCAGTACTTC.